The 16 T cell receptor beta chains below come from one sample, sequenced in a study of control samples from healthy donors and cancer patients (dated by TCRdb to about 2020). Receptors were amplified or captured by the immunoSEQ multiplex PCR assay. In its TCRdb copy, this immuneACCESS table keeps in-frame sequences only and misses some clones. Where compared with another copy, unresolved V genes explain less than half of these, and the others have no known cause. The sample profile shows roughly 370,000 clones; more than 80% of them were found once. The leading ten clones occupy around 6.5% of the sample. Sequencing was done on a sample of PBMCs. These receptors were taken from a middle-aged man with head and neck cancer.

The chain carries TRBV7-2 and TRBJ1-2, with D perhaps matching TRBD1 (5 bases). This CDR3 spans 14 amino acids. Germline values: CDR1 SGHTA, CDR2 FQGNSA. The V and J ends lost 5 bases and 4 bases respectively, with 14 bases between them. For the CDR3, the DNA is TGTGCCAGCAGCCACAGACAAAGGGGCTATGGCTACACCTTC. Its translation is CASSHRQRGYGYTF.

The chain recombines TRBV9 with TRBJ2-2; a possible D gene is TRBD2 (6 bases). Trimming removed 3 bases from V and 4 bases from J, with 16 bases in between. Germline V gives CDR1 SGDLS, CDR2 YYNGEE. The length of the CDR3 is 16 residues. In DNA, the CDR3 is TGTGCCAGCAGCGGGAGGGGCGGTTGGGGCACCGGGGAGCTGTTTTTT. Translation: CASSGRGGWGTGELFF.

The chain recombines TRBV2 with TRBJ2-2; TRBD1 agrees at 10 bases. Unmatched junction bases numbered 10, after V lost 6 bases and J lost 6 bases. CDR1 SNHLY and CDR2 FYNNEI come from the germline V gene. This CDR3 is 16 amino acids long. CDR3 in amino acids: CASRERRTGGSGELFF. The CDR3 nucleotides read TGTGCCAGCAGAGAGAGAAGGACAGGGGGTTCCGGGGAGCTGTTTTTT.

The rearrangement uses TRBV6-4 and TRBJ2-2; D unresolved. V was pared by 8 bases and J by 0 bases, with 10 bases between. Germline CDR1 MRHNA, CDR2 SNTAGT. The CDR3 has 14 residues. CDR3 loop: CASGVGANTGELFF. The CDR3 bases are TGTGCCAGCGGGGTGGGTGCGAACACCGGGGAGCTGTTTTTT.

The chain employs TRBV11-3 and TRBJ2-1; tentatively, D is TRBD1 or TRBD2 (5 bases each). Per the germline V gene, CDR1 is SGHNT and CDR2 is YENEEA. The CDR3 runs 12 residues. The ends were cut back, 8 bases at V and 8 bases at J, with 13 bases in the middle. CDR3 nucleotides: TGTGCCAGCGGGGGAGATAGGGATGAGCAGTTCTTC. Protein: CASGGDRDEQFF.

The chain uses TRBV11-3 and TRBJ2-3, with TRBD1 matching 7 bases. Looked up from germline, CDR1 is SGHNT and CDR2 is YENEEA. This CDR3 contains 14 residues. The trim removed 1 base at V and 3 bases at J, leaving 1 base unmatched. CDR3 in DNA: TGTGCCAGCAGCTTAGGGGGACAGACAGATACGCAGTATTTT. Translation gives CASSLGGQTDTQYF.

This clone has a single count. The chain links TRBV5-6 to TRBJ2-2, with D possibly being TRBD1 or TRBD2 (5 bases each). The CDR3 runs 14 residues. V was pared by 4 bases and J by 9 bases, with 16 bases between. Germline CDR1 and CDR2: SGHDT and YYEEEE. CDR3 protein: CASSVDLGARELFF. CDR3 nucleotide sequence: TGTGCCAGCAGCGTGGACCTCGGGGCGCGGGAGCTGTTTTTT. Drawing the rest from reference TRBV5-6 and TRBJ2-2, the complete variable domain is DAGVTQSPTHLIKTRGQQVTLRCSPKSGHDTVSWYQQALGQGPQFIFQYYEEEERQRGNFPDRFSGHQFPNYSSELNVNALLLGDSALYLCASSVDLGARELFFGEGSRLTVL.

A word on this clone: In the same sample, other DNA sequences code for this CDR3. The V call is TRBV5-1, the J call TRBJ2-7; tentatively, D is TRBD2 (6 bases). The CDR3 spans 14 residues. The ends were cut back, 4 bases at V and 0 bases at J, with 11 bases in the middle. The germline V gene encodes CDR1 SGHRS and CDR2 YFSETQ. CDR3 sequence (DNA): TGCGCCAGCAGCCCGGGACTTGACTCCTACGAGCAGTACTTC. Residues: CASSPGLDSYEQYF. The full variable domain, its missing parts supplied by reference TRBV5-1 and TRBJ2-7, is KAGVTQTPRYLIKTRGQQVTLSCSPISGHRSVSWYQQTPGQGLQFLFEYFSETQRNKGNFPGRFSGRQFSNSRSEMNVSTLELGDSALYLCASSPGLDSYEQYFGPGTRLTVT.

The J gene is TRBJ1-1, the V gene TRBV7-3; weak D call: TRBD1 (5 bases). Deletions cut 2 bases from V and 4 bases from J, with 14 bases between. The CDR3 is 15 amino acids. CDR1 and CDR2 (germline): SGHTA, FQGTGA. This CDR3 reads CASSLGHQGITEAFF. The CDR3 DNA sequence: TGTGCCAGCAGCTTAGGACATCAGGGCATCACTGAAGCTTTCTTT.

V gene TRBV29-1 combines with J gene TRBJ1-4; tentative D call: TRBD1 (6 bases). V was cut by 7 bases and J by 8 bases, with 17 bases left in between. The CDR3 spans 13 residues. Germline V gives CDR1 SQVTM, CDR2 ANQGSEA. The CDR3 here is CSAVWGAGEKLFF. The CDR3 DNA is TGCAGCGCCGTTTGGGGGGCAGGGGAAAAACTGTTTTTT.

The chain carries TRBV19 and TRBJ1-2; a possible D gene is TRBD1 (5 bases). The CDR3 totals 13 residues. CDR1 is LNHDA, CDR2 SQIVND, per germline (reference sequence). With 6 bases removed from V and 3 bases from J, the gap between germline ends came to 11 bases. CDR3 DNA: TGTGCCAGTAGCAGGGCTCTTGACTATGGCTACACCTTC. It specifies CASSRALDYGYTF.

The CDR3 reads CAWSRGLDGTEAFF. The CDR3 DNA is TGTGCCTGGAGTCGAGGGCTCGACGGCACTGAAGCTTTCTTT. V usage is TRBV30 and J usage is TRBJ1-1; D ambiguous. The germline V and J ends were trimmed by 2 bases and 4 bases, with 14 bases remaining between them. Germline lookup yields CDR1 GTSNPN and CDR2 SVGIG (reference sequence). The CDR3 totals 14 residues.

The chain recombines TRBV9 with TRBJ1-5; D perhaps matches TRBD1 (6 bases). V was trimmed by 4 bases and J by 3 bases, leaving 17 bases between them. The CDR3 sequence is 16 residues long. The germline V gene encodes CDR1 SGDLS and CDR2 YYNGEE. DNA for the CDR3: TGTGCCAGCAGCCCTGGGGGCTCGGGTTTCAATCAGCCCCAGCATTTT. Its protein is CASSPGGSGFNQPQHF.

The V and J genes are TRBV5-4 and TRBJ2-3; D might be TRBD1 or TRBD2, each matching 5 bases. Between the trimmed V and J ends, which lost 0 bases and 4 bases, there was a span of 12 bases. Germline assignment: CDR1 SGHNT and CDR2 YYREEE (reference sequence). This CDR3 region has 15 residues. CDR3 coding DNA: TGTGCCAGCAGCTTGGACCTCCTGGGGGCAGATACGCAGTATTTT. Its translation is CASSLDLLGADTQYF.

Concerning this clone itself: One junction end disagrees with the germline gene, perhaps due to a read error. The genes are TRBV2 and TRBJ2-5, with TRBD2 matching over 13 bases. Per germline, CDR1 SNHLY and CDR2 FYNNEI. This CDR3 spans 15 amino acids. The CDR3 nucleotides read TGTGCCAGCAGTGAAGACCGACTAGCGGGGGGACGGACGGACTTC. It is translated as CASSEDRLAGGRTDF.

V gene TRBV7-9 combines with J gene TRBJ1-4, with D possibly TRBD1 on 5 matching bases. CDR1 SEHNR and CDR2 FQNEAQ come from the germline V gene (reference sequence). This CDR3 region has 14 residues. V lost 3 bases and J lost 7, with 12 bases in between. This CDR3 is CASSLSAGLEKLFF. CDR3 coding DNA: TGTGCCAGCAGCTTGAGTGCAGGGCTTGAAAAACTGTTTTTT. The variable domain in full, with the rest retrieved from reference TRBV7-9 and TRBJ1-4, is DTGVSQNPRHKITKRGQNVTFRCDPISEHNRLYWYRQTLGQGPEFLTYFQNEAQLEKSRLLSDRFSAERPKGSFSTLEIQRTEQGDSAMYLCASSLSAGLEKLFFGSGTQLSVL.